The 6 T cell receptor beta chains presented below share a single source sample, sequenced in a study of blood T cell repertoires in COVID-19. Clones were read by immunoSEQ multiplex PCR, and TCRdb kept only the in-frame ones, dropping some. This sample has about 140,000 clones, with about 80% found just once. The sequencing sample was made of peripheral blood. Source of these receptors: a man between 50 and 59 years old with acute or convalescent COVID-19.

This rearrangement joins TRBV19 to TRBJ1-1; D remains unclear. V lost 5 bases and J 5 bases, leaving 12 bases between the germline ends. The CDR3 is 13 residues long. Per germline, CDR1 LNHDA and CDR2 SQIVND (reference sequence). The chain's CDR3 is CASSWQIKTEAFF. CDR3 nucleotide sequence: TGTGCCAGTAGTTGGCAGATTAAGACTGAAGCTTTCTTT.

The chain recombines TRBV5-6 with TRBJ1-2; possibly TRBD1 for D (5 bases). The ends were cut back, 4 bases at V and 4 bases at J, with 11 bases in the middle. Per the germline V gene, CDR1 is SGHDT and CDR2 is YYEEEE. The CDR3 loop spans 13 amino acids. The CDR3: CASSPAGGYGYTF. Written as DNA, the CDR3 is TGTGCCAGCAGCCCCGCGGGGGGCTATGGCTACACCTTC.

This clone was detected only a few times. J is TRBJ2-5 and V is TRBV3-1 (or the pseudogene TRBV3-2); the match to TRBD2 covers 9 bases. Germline values: CDR1 LGHDT, CDR2 YNNKEL (reference sequence). After removal of 4 bases from V and 7 bases from J, the junction contained 10 bases not matched to a gene. The CDR3 is made up of 15 amino acids. The CDR3: CASSRGTSLLGTQYF. CDR3 nucleotide sequence: TGTGCCAGCAGCCGCGGGACTAGCTTGTTGGGGACCCAGTACTTC.

There are a few counts of this clone. This sequence joins TRBV3-1 (or the pseudogene TRBV3-2) and TRBJ1-1; the D gene is possibly TRBD1 (5 bases). CDR3 length: 17 residues. The V gene's germline CDR1 is LGHDT and CDR2 YNNKEL (reference sequence). Deletions cut 0 bases from V and 4 bases from J, with 18 bases between. The CDR3 spells CASSQESLLGGVTEAFF. The CDR3 DNA reads as TGTGCCAGCAGCCAAGAGAGTCTTCTCGGGGGGGTCACTGAAGCTTTCTTT.

V is TRBV12-3 or TRBV12-4 and J is TRBJ1-2, with 10 bases matching TRBD1. This CDR3 has 13 amino acids. Unmatched junction bases numbered 9, after V lost 7 bases and J lost 10 bases. CDR3 loop: CASTRDRGRSYTF. CDR3 in DNA: TGTGCCAGCACCCGAGACAGGGGGCGGTCCTACACCTTC.

The sample holds one count of this clone. V and J are TRBV7-6 and TRBJ2-5; 13 bases align to TRBD2. After removal of 5 bases from V and 7 bases from J, the junction contained 10 bases not matched to a gene. The V gene's germline CDR1 is SGHVS and CDR2 FNYEAQ. CDR3 length: 16 residues. CDR3 in amino acids: CASSVLAGGPSGTQYF. The CDR3 coding sequence is TGTGCCAGCAGCGTACTAGCGGGGGGGCCGAGTGGGACCCAGTACTTC.